The TCR beta chain under discussion was sequenced for a study of cytomegalovirus exposure and HLA in healthy donors. The wider study: Earlier results showed approximately 110 million unique TCR beta sequences derived from about 179 million T cells. Whole-study findings and limits: Cytomegalovirus-associated TCR beta chains were listed, numbering 150 to 200. With DRB1 most and HLA-C fewest, TCR association rates differed between HLA loci in a later analysis.

These donors counted as nominally healthy when sampled, but unrecorded immune exposures were likely. Turning to this clone: The antigen remains undetermined.

A multiplex PCR was run with 60 Vbeta primers and 13 Jbeta primers. Profiling relied on immunoSEQ multiplex PCR, and the TCRdb table lists in-frame clones only, not all of them. Found here are over 150,000 clones, approximately 81% of them singletons; the top ten hold 7%. Germline assignment: CDR1 SGHTS and CDR2 YDEGEE. V lost 8 bases to trimming and J lost 4 bases, with 13 bases between them. The CDR3 consists of 13 residues. The V call is TRBV5-8, the J call TRBJ1-3; no reliable D call. The sequenced sample consisted of PBMCs. The sequence came from a young woman in good health and CMV-seropositive. This chain's CDR3 is CASDIALGNTIYF. Here the CDR3 DNA reads TGTGCCAGTGATATTGCACTAGGAAACACCATATATTTT.